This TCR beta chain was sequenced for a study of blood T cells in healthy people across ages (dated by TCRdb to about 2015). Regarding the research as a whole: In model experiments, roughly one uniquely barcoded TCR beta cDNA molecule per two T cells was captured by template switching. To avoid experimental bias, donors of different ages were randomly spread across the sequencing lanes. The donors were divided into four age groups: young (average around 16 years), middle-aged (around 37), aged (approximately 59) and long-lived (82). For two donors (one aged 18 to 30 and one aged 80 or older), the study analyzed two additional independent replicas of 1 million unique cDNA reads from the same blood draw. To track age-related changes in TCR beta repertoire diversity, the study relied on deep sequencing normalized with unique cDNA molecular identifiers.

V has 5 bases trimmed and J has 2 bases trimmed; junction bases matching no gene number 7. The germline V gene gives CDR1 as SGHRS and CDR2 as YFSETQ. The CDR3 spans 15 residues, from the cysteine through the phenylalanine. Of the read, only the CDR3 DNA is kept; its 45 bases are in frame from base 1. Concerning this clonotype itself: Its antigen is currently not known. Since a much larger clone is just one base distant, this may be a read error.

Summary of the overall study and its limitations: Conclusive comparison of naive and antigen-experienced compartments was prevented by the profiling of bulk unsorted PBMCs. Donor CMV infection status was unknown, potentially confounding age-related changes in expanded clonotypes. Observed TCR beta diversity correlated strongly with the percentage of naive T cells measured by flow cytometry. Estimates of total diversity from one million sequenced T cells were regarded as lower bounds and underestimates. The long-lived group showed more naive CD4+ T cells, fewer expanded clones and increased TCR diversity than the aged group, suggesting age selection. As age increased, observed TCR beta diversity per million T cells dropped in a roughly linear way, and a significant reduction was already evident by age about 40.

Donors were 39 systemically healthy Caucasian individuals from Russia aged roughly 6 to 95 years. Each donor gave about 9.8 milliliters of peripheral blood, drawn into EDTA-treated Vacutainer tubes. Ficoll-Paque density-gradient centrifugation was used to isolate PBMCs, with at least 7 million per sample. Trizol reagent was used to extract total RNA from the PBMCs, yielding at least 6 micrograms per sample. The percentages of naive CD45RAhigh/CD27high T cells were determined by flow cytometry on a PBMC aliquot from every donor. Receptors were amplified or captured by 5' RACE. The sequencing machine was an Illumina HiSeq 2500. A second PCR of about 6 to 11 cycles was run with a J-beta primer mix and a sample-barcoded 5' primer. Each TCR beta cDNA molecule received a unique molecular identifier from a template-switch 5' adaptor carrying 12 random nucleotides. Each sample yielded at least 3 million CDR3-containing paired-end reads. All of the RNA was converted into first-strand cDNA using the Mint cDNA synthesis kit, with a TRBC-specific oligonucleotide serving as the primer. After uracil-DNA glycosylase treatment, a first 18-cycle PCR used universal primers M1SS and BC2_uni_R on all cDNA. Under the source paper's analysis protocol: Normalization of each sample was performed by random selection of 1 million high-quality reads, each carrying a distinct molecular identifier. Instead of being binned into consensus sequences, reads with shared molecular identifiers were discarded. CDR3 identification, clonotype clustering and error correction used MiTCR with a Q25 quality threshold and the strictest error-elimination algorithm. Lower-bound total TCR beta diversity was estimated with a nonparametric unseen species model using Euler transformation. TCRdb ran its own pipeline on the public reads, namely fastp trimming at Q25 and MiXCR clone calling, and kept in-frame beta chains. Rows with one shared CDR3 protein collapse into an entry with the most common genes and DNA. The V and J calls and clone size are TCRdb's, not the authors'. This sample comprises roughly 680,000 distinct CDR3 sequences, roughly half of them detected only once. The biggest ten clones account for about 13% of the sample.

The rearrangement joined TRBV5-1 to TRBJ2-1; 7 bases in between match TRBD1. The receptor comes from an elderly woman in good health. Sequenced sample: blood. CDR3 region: CASRYRGYTYNEQFF. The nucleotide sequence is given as TGCGCCAGCAGATACAGGGGATATACCTACAATGAGCAGTTCTTC.